Following are 17 T cell receptor beta chains from one sample sequenced in a study of blood T cells in healthy people across ages. It was with a sample-barcoded 5' primer and a J-beta primer mix that a second PCR of about 7 to 12 cycles was run. TCRdb re-derived calls from the 5' RACE reads in MiXCR, one entry per CDR3 protein. The table lists about 730,000 distinct CDR3 sequences, roughly 43% of them singletons. The sequenced material came from blood. These TCRs come from a woman aged 55-69 years in good health.

This sequence joins TRBV3-1 and TRBJ1-1, with unresolved D. The ends were cut back, 4 bases at V and 3 bases at J, with 18 bases in the middle. The CDR3 spans 16 residues. Germline V CDR1 and CDR2: LGHDT, YNNKEL (reference sequence). The DNA of the CDR3 is TGTGCCAGCAGCCCTCAGTTCGGGAAGCTTCACACTGAAGCTTTCTTT. Residues: CASSPQFGKLHTEAFF.

The chain combines TRBV20-1 with TRBJ1-6; 8 nucleotides align to TRBD1. V was pared by 2 bases and J by 14 bases, with 11 bases of the junction left unmatched. There are 14 residues in the CDR3. Germline V lookup: CDR1 DFQATT, CDR2 SNEGSKA (reference sequence). CDR3 region: CSARLVGTGGALHF. DNA of the CDR3: TGCAGTGCTAGACTCGTTGGGACAGGAGGAGCCCTCCACTTT.

The table lists this clonotype with a few counts. The chain is built from TRBV4-2 and TRBJ1-1, with a tentative D call TRBD1 (5 bases). Germline loops: CDR1 LGHNA, CDR2 YNFKEQ. Trimming pared 0 bases from V and 6 bases from J, leaving 14 bases between. CDR3 length: 15 residues. Written as DNA, the CDR3 is TGTGCCAGCAGCCAAGATAGGGAGGGGACCGCTGAAGCTTTCTTT. Its protein is CASSQDREGTAEAFF.

There are a few counts of this clonotype. CDR3 amino acids: CASSRTPSRQLPNTEAFF. CDR3 in DNA: TGTGCCAGCAGTAGGACACCATCTCGACAGCTTCCGAACACTGAAGCTTTCTTT. The J gene is TRBJ1-1, the V gene TRBV6-1; TRBD1 might be the D (5 bases). The length of the CDR3 is 18 residues. V was cut by 5 bases and J by 1 base, with 23 bases left in between. The germline V gene encodes CDR1 MNHNS and CDR2 SASEGT.

This clonotype was counted a few times. The V and J genes are TRBV7-9 and TRBJ2-3; 11 nucleotides agree with TRBD2. Germline values: CDR1 SEHNR, CDR2 FQNEAQ (reference sequence). V dropped 4 bases and J dropped 2; count of bases not matched to a gene: 5. The CDR3 extends over 16 amino acids. The CDR3 region has the DNA TGTGCCAGCAGCTCGTCGACTAGCGGGGCCACAGATACGCAGTATTTT. Translated: CASSSSTSGATDTQYF.

This chain uses TRBV5-8 with TRBJ1-1; 8 nucleotides align to TRBD1. V shed 4 bases, J shed 1 base, and the junction held 6 bases outside the gene matches. Germline values: CDR1 SGHTS, CDR2 YDEGEE. The CDR3 is 15 amino acids. The CDR3 coding sequence is TGTGCCAGCAGCACGACAGGGGCGCCGAACACTGAAGCTTTCTTT. Protein sequence: CASSTTGAPNTEAFF.

This chain links TRBV3-1 with TRBJ1-5; the D gene is possibly TRBD1 (5 bases). V gave up 1 base and J gave up 3 bases, with 10 bases separating them. CDR1 is LGHDT, CDR2 YNNKEL, per germline (reference sequence). The CDR3 runs to 15 residues. The CDR3, as DNA: TGTGCCAGCAGCCAAGGCCAGGGAAACAATCAGCCCCAGCATTTT. Amino acids: CASSQGQGNNQPQHF.

This clonotype was seen a handful of times. The chain has TRBV12-3 or TRBV12-4 and TRBJ2-1; D may be TRBD2 (6 bases). V shed 2 bases and J shed 0 bases, with 11 bases lying between them. This CDR3 comprises 16 residues. CDR3 DNA sequence: TGTGCCAGCAGTTTACTAGCGTTGAGCTCCTACAATGAGCAGTTCTTC. Amino acids: CASSLLALSSYNEQFF.

This clonotype came up a few times. V is TRBV7-9 and J is TRBJ1-2; D gene unclear. Germline assignment: CDR1 SEHNR and CDR2 FQNEAQ (reference sequence). There are 14 residues in the CDR3. V was clipped by 3 bases and J by 6 bases, with 14 bases between them. CDR3 region: CASSLAAGTDGYTF. CDR3 in DNA: TGTGCCAGCAGCTTGGCTGCGGGCACCGATGGCTACACCTTC.

Comment on this clonotype: This may come from a read error, since a much larger clone is one base off. The rearrangement links TRBV7-2 to TRBJ2-3; 8 bases agree with TRBD2. The CDR3 is 13 amino acids. Germline V gives CDR1 SGHTA, CDR2 FQGNSA. CDR3 in DNA: TGTGCCGGAGCGGGAGCTAGCACAGATACGCGGTATTTT. This codes for CAGAGASTDTRYF.

The rearrangement joins TRBV20-1 to TRBJ2-1, with TRBD2 identical over 7 bases. J lost 6 bases, V lost 3 bases, and 8 bases had no gene match. CDR3 length: 14 amino acids. CDR1 is DFQATT, CDR2 SNEGSKA, per germline (reference sequence). The CDR3 region has the DNA TGCAGTGCTAGGAGGCGGGAGCCCTTCAATGAGCAGTTCTTC. This gives the protein CSARRREPFNEQFF.

The rearrangement uses TRBV24-1 and TRBJ2-5; D might be TRBD1 or TRBD2, each matching 5 bases. This CDR3 has 16 amino acids. V was clipped by 6 bases and J by 0 bases, with 16 bases between them. CDR1 and CDR2 from the germline V gene are KGHDR and SFDVKD. Here the CDR3 reads CATSSGTTPYQETQYF. In DNA form, the CDR3 reads TGTGCCACCAGTTCCGGGACCACGCCCTACCAAGAGACCCAGTACTTC.

The V call is TRBV29-1, the J call TRBJ2-3; 7 bases agree with TRBD2. The junction had 12 bases not matched to a gene; V was cut back by 7 bases and J by 5 bases. The CDR3 runs 14 residues. Germline assignment: CDR1 SQVTM and CDR2 ANQGSEA. The CDR3 DNA reads TGCAGCGGGTTGGGAGGGGCAGGGAGAGATACGCAGTATTTT. It is translated as CSGLGGAGRDTQYF.

The chain combines TRBV5-1 with TRBJ1-4; 9 nucleotides agree with TRBD1. Germline CDR1 reads SGHRS; CDR2 reads YFSETQ. Unmatched junction bases numbered 10, after V lost 4 bases and J lost 0 bases. The CDR3 totals 18 residues. CDR3 in DNA: TGCGCCAGCAGCCTGAGGACAGGGGCCGCATCAACTAATGAAAAACTGTTTTTT. Translated: CASSLRTGAASTNEKLFF.

This clonotype was counted a few times. The chain carries TRBV6-5 and TRBJ2-7; D possibly matches TRBD1 or TRBD2 (5 bases each). The germline V gene has CDR1 MNHEY and CDR2 SVGAGI. The length of the CDR3 is 17 residues. Trimming took off 0 bases at V and 3 bases at J, with 18 bases between the two ends. CDR3 in DNA: TGTGCCAGCAGTTACTCCTACTCCGGGACGAGGAACTACGAGCAGTACTTC. Protein: CASSYSYSGTRNYEQYF.

The chain employs TRBV6-1 and TRBJ2-7; no firm D call. The germline V and J ends were trimmed by 6 bases and 2 bases, with 11 bases remaining between them. Germline V CDR1 and CDR2: MNHNS, SASEGT. The CDR3 totals 13 residues. CDR3 sequence: CASRLKSAYEQYF. The CDR3 region has the DNA TGTGCCAGCAGACTGAAGTCAGCCTACGAGCAGTACTTC.

The chain is built from TRBV15 and TRBJ2-7; D call uncertain. Trimming left V 5 bases short and J 1 base short, with 9 bases between. Germline CDR1 is LNHNV and CDR2 is YYDKDF (reference sequence). This CDR3 is built from 13 residues. CDR3 region: CATSPGRSYEQYF. The CDR3, as DNA: TGTGCCACCAGCCCCGGACGGTCCTACGAGCAGTACTTC.